The 27 T cell receptor beta chains reported below all come from one sample, sequenced in a study of regulatory T cells in long-lasting Graves disease. With iRepertoire HTBI primers and Arm-PCR of CDR3 regions, TCR beta libraries were built. Each CDR3 protein gets one entry after TCRdb re-called the multiplex PCR reads with MiXCR. Among some 450,000 distinct CDR3 sequences listed, 23% were seen once. Time point specified: persistent/refractory GD, antithyroid drugs over 5 years with positive TRAb. From RNA extracted from PBMCs, the TCR library was made. This sample comprised peripheral blood mononuclear cells (PBMCs), obtained when the disease was refractory, from a patient treated with antithyroid drugs. Receptors originate from a female donor with Graves disease.

This clonotype was counted ten times or more. The rearrangement links TRBV28 to TRBJ1-3; no clear D. This CDR3 has 13 residues. Germline loops: CDR1 MDHEN, CDR2 SYDVKM. V lost 2 bases and J 7 bases, leaving 9 bases between the germline ends. The CDR3 DNA reads as TGTGCCAGCAGTTTAAATCCGGGCAACACCATATATTTT. Translated, it gives CASSLNPGNTIYF.

This clonotype has more than one count but fewer than ten. The rearrangement joins TRBV28 to TRBJ2-5; TRBD2 agrees at 12 bases. CDR1 and CDR2 (germline): MDHEN, SYDVKM. The V segment lost 5 bases and the J segment 2 bases; nucleotides outside the gene matches: 6. There are 16 residues in the CDR3. The CDR3 DNA reads as TGTGCCAGCAGTCTAGCGGGAGGGCCTCGACAAGAGACCCAGTACTTC. It encodes CASSLAGGPRQETQYF.

This clonotype was found many times. This chain uses TRBV2 with TRBJ1-2; TRBD1 matches 8 bases. The length of the CDR3 is 13 residues. Losses at the gene ends were 9 bases for V and 4 bases for J; bases not matched to a gene: 7. Germline CDR1 is SNHLY and CDR2 is FYNNEI. CDR3 loop: CASGQGASYGYTF. The CDR3 DNA is TGTGCCAGTGGACAGGGAGCTTCCTATGGCTACACCTTC.

This clonotype showed up just a few times. The chain is built from TRBV5-1 and TRBJ1-3, with D unresolved. V lost 0 bases and J 0 bases, leaving 10 bases between the germline ends. Germline V gene lookup returns CDR1 SGHRS and CDR2 YFSETQ. CDR3 length: 16 amino acids. CDR3 bases: TGCGCCAGCAGCTTGGTCGGCACCACCTCTGGAAACACCATATATTTT. This codes for CASSLVGTTSGNTIYF.

This chain uses TRBV20-1 with TRBJ2-5; 10 nucleotides match TRBD2. This CDR3 has 15 residues. The germline CDR1 and CDR2 sequences are DFQATT and SNEGSKA (reference sequence). V gave up 1 base and J gave up 5 bases; unmatched junction bases: 7. In DNA form, the CDR3 reads TGCAGTGCTAGAGCCCTAGCGGGAGTGTCTGAGACCCAGTACTTC. Its translation: CSARALAGVSETQYF.

This clonotype was observed a few times. The chain recombines TRBV9 with TRBJ2-7; 13 nucleotides line up with TRBD2. CDR1 is SGDLS and CDR2 is YYNGEE in the germline V gene. The ends lost 1 base at V and 7 bases at J; junction bases unmatched: 2. This CDR3 region has 14 residues. In DNA, the CDR3 is TGTGCCAGCAGCGTAAGGACTAGCGGGAGTGAGCAGTACTTC. Its translation is CASSVRTSGSEQYF. Looking up the rest from reference TRBV9 and TRBJ2-7 gives the full variable domain: DSGVTQTPKHLITATGQRVTLRCSPRSGDLSVYWYQQSLDQGLQFLIQYYNGEERAKGNILERFSAQQFPDLHSELNLSSLELGDSALYFCASSVRTSGSEQYFGPGTRLTVT.

This chain joins TRBV19 and TRBJ1-1; 10 nucleotides align to TRBD1. CDR1 is LNHDA and CDR2 is SQIVND in the germline V gene (reference sequence). This CDR3 has 16 amino acids. V gave up 4 bases and J gave up 1 base; unmatched junction bases: 6. DNA for the CDR3: TGTGCCAGTAGTAGTGCGGACAGGGGGTCGAACACTGAAGCTTTCTTT. It specifies CASSSADRGSNTEAFF.

At least ten counts were recorded for this clonotype. This chain links TRBV7-7 with TRBJ2-5; 14 bases agree with TRBD2. The CDR3 has 16 residues. Germline CDR1 SSHAT, CDR2 FNYEAQ (reference sequence). Losses at the gene ends were 5 bases for V and 5 bases for J; bases not matched to a gene: 7. Here the CDR3 DNA reads TGTGCCAGCAGCAGGGGGACTAGCGGGAGTGGGGAGACCCAGTACTTC. Amino acid sequence: CASSRGTSGSGETQYF.

V is TRBV25-1 and J is TRBJ2-5; D is ambiguous. The CDR3 loop spans 15 amino acids. Germline values: CDR1 MGHDK, CDR2 SYGVNS. V was clipped by 2 bases and J by 1 base, with 11 bases between them. CDR3 sequence: CASSENKGLQETQYF. CDR3 in DNA: TGTGCCAGCAGTGAAAATAAGGGTCTCCAAGAGACCCAGTACTTC.

J is TRBJ2-1 and V is TRBV6-1; no clear D. Germline V gives CDR1 MNHNS, CDR2 SASEGT. V was cut by 8 bases and J by 4 bases, with 27 bases left in between. This CDR3 region has 18 residues. In DNA form, the CDR3 reads TGTGCCAGCGCTTTTCTTCTGTTCGATCCGTACATGTACAATGAGCAGTTCTTC. Protein: CASAFLLFDPYMYNEQFF.

J is TRBJ2-1 and V is TRBV24-1; D gene unclear. CDR3 length: 11 residues. V dropped 5 bases and J dropped 5 bases, with 3 bases sitting between them. In germline, CDR1 is KGHDR, CDR2 SFDVKD. The CDR3 here is CATSVDNEQFF. In DNA, the CDR3 is TGTGCCACCAGTGTTGACAATGAGCAGTTCTTC.

This clonotype was picked up a small number of times. The V and J genes are TRBV14 and TRBJ1-1; tentative D call: TRBD1 (5 bases). Per the germline V gene, CDR1 is SGHDN and CDR2 is FVKESK. CDR3 length: 15 amino acids. V lost 3 bases to trimming and J lost 1 base, with 12 bases between them. CDR3: CASSHRDYGNTEAFF. The CDR3 DNA reads as TGTGCCAGCAGCCATCGGGACTACGGGAACACTGAAGCTTTCTTT.

The chain employs TRBV5-1 and TRBJ2-2, with D perhaps TRBD1 (6 bases). Germline V gives CDR1 SGHRS, CDR2 YFSETQ. This CDR3 has 13 amino acids. Trimming left V 1 base short and J 6 bases short, with 7 bases between. The CDR3 spells CASSLTGPGELFF. The CDR3 nucleotides read TGCGCCAGCAGCTTGACAGGGCCCGGGGAGCTGTTTTTT.

The V and J genes are TRBV9 and TRBJ2-2; D may be TRBD2 (6 bases). This CDR3 contains 15 residues. Looked up from germline, CDR1 is SGDLS and CDR2 is YYNGEE. V shed 0 bases and J shed 1 base, with 7 bases lying between them. The CDR3 sequence: CASSVGDWNTGELFF. The CDR3 nucleotides are TGTGCCAGCAGCGTAGGGGACTGGAACACCGGGGAGCTGTTTTTT.

The genes are TRBV19 and TRBJ2-2; 10 nucleotides line up with TRBD1. Per the germline V gene, CDR1 is LNHDA and CDR2 is SQIVND (reference sequence). The CDR3 has 15 amino acids. V shed 8 bases and J 2 bases; nucleotides not matched to a gene: 5. The CDR3 nucleotides are TGTGCCAGTTTAAGGGACAGGGGTAACACCGGGGAGCTGTTTTTT. It encodes CASLRDRGNTGELFF.

The chain has TRBV11-2 and TRBJ1-2; D ambiguous. The CDR3 has 16 amino acids. Germline V gives CDR1 SGHAT, CDR2 FQNNGV. V shed 5 bases and J shed 0 bases, with 16 bases lying between them. The CDR3: CASSQAEGYANYGYTF. CDR3 in DNA: TGTGCCAGCAGCCAAGCAGAGGGATACGCTAACTATGGCTACACCTTC.

The chain links TRBV20-1 to TRBJ1-1; TRBD1 agrees at 10 bases. Germline V CDR1 and CDR2: DFQATT, SNEGSKA (reference sequence). V gave up 6 bases and J gave up 2 bases; unmatched junction bases: 6. The CDR3 length is 14 residues. The CDR3 sequence is CSASRTGGNTEAFF. The CDR3 region has the DNA TGCAGTGCCAGCAGGACAGGGGGAAACACTGAAGCTTTCTTT.

This clonotype turned up a few times. The genes are TRBV5-1 and TRBJ2-7; 11 bases are shared with TRBD1. Germline CDR1 and CDR2: SGHRS and YFSETQ. The CDR3 extends over 15 amino acids. Losses at the gene ends were 4 bases for V and 4 bases for J; bases not matched to a gene: 7. This chain's CDR3 is CASSPMGTGGYEQYF. CDR3 bases: TGCGCCAGCAGCCCGATGGGGACAGGGGGGTACGAGCAGTACTTC.

There are a few counts of this clonotype. Mismatch with germline at one junction end may stem from a read error. The chain couples TRBV30 to TRBJ1-4, with D hard to call. Germline loops: CDR1 GTSNPN, CDR2 SVGIG (reference sequence). The CDR3 sequence is 11 residues long. Here the CDR3 reads CAGRVGEKLFF. As DNA, the CDR3 is TGTGCCGGGAGGGTTGGGGAAAAACTGTTTTTT.

This rearrangement joins TRBV10-3 to TRBJ2-7; D may be TRBD1 (5 bases). This CDR3 is built from 13 residues. V lost 7 bases to trimming and J lost 3 bases, with 13 bases between them. CDR1 ENHRY and CDR2 SYGVKD come from the germline V gene. The CDR3 here is CAITKDKNYEQYF. The CDR3 DNA reads TGTGCCATCACTAAGGACAAGAACTACGAGCAGTACTTC.

This clonotype was seen at least ten times. The J gene is TRBJ1-5, the V gene TRBV28; TRBD1 might be the D (5 bases). This CDR3 region has 15 residues. CDR1 is MDHEN and CDR2 is SYDVKM in the germline V gene. Deletions cut 4 bases from V and 2 bases from J, with 12 bases between. This CDR3 is CASSSAGGGNQPQHF. CDR3 DNA sequence: TGTGCCAGCAGTTCCGCGGGGGGGGGCAATCAGCCCCAGCATTTT.

This clonotype was observed at least ten times. V usage is TRBV6-2 or TRBV6-3 and J usage is TRBJ1-4; possible D gene TRBD1, 6 bases. Deletions cut 4 bases from V and 2 bases from J, with 14 bases between. The CDR3 is made up of 16 amino acids. CDR1 and CDR2 from the germline V gene are MNHEY and SVGEGT. CDR3 in DNA: TGTGCCAGCAGTTTGCCACGGGGGCAGACTAATGAAAAACTGTTTTTT. It is translated as CASSLPRGQTNEKLFF.

The genes are TRBV6-5 and TRBJ1-1; 8 nucleotides align to TRBD1. CDR3 length equals 16 residues. Germline-derived CDR1 and CDR2 are MNHEY and SVGAGI. J was trimmed by 3 bases and V by 2 bases; bases with no gene match: 8. This chain's CDR3 is CASSYAARGRYTEAFF. CDR3 DNA sequence: TGTGCCAGCAGTTACGCGGCCAGGGGGCGGTACACTGAAGCTTTCTTT.

This clonotype was recorded at least ten times. This sequence joins TRBV2 and TRBJ1-5; D perhaps matches TRBD1 (6 bases). Germline CDR1 reads SNHLY; CDR2 reads FYNNEI. This CDR3 is 14 amino acids long. V lost 6 bases and J 1 base, leaving 10 bases between the germline ends. DNA of the CDR3: TGTGCCAGCAGACGGACAGCCAGCAATCAGCCCCAGCATTTT. It codes for CASRRTASNQPQHF.

This clonotype has a handful of counts. V is TRBV3-1 and J is TRBJ2-5; D may be TRBD1 (6 bases). This CDR3 is 16 amino acids long. Germline V gene lookup returns CDR1 LGHDT and CDR2 YNNKEL (reference sequence). The V end lost 1 base, the J end lost 4 bases, and 16 bases lay between the germline ends. CDR3 amino acids: CASSQVGRGVRETQYF. The CDR3 nucleotides are TGTGCCAGCAGCCAAGTCGGCAGGGGAGTTCGAGAGACCCAGTACTTC.

CDR3 DNA sequence: TGTGCCAGCAGAATCCGGGACAGCAACTATGGCTACACCTTC. Protein: CASRIRDSNYGYTF. This chain joins TRBV6-2 or TRBV6-3 and TRBJ1-2; 7 bases are shared with TRBD1. Germline CDR1 is MNHEY and CDR2 is SVGEGT. The V gene end was trimmed by 6 bases and the J gene end by 2 bases; junction bases not matched to a gene: 6. There are 14 residues in the CDR3.

This clonotype has a handful of counts. This sequence joins TRBV20-1 and TRBJ2-7, with TRBD2 matching 10 bases. V shed 4 bases, J shed 3 bases, and the junction held 9 bases outside the gene matches. The germline CDR1 and CDR2 sequences are DFQATT and SNEGSKA (reference sequence). The CDR3 runs 15 residues. CDR3 nucleotides: TGCAGTGCTATCGCCGGGACTAGCGCCAACTACGAGCAGTACTTC. Translated: CSAIAGTSANYEQYF.